This T cell receptor (beta chain) was recovered during a study of human T cells and chemical hapten exposure. Study as a whole: DPC at 0.01% went onto the upper back in patch tests, read at 6 days.

The sample's time point: patch test 1, 2 weeks after DPC sensitization. As to treatment: therapeutic diphenylcyclopropenone sensitization with weekly scalp DPC. The CDR3 runs 17 residues. V lost 3 bases, J lost 4 bases, and 22 bases lay in between. CDR1 SGDLS and CDR2 YYNGEE come from the germline V gene. This clonotype was observed at least ten times. As processed by the authors: The number of TCRs in each sample had a median of roughly 100,000 and spanned about 23,224 to 690,600. One entry per CDR3 protein results from TCRdb running MiXCR on the RACE reads. The V and J calls reflect TCRdb's pipeline rather than the authors' work. The sample carries 150,000 to 200,000 distinct CDR3 sequences, approximately 15% recorded once.

V is TRBV9 and J is TRBJ1-1; D is undetermined. This receptor was identified in a woman under 40 with alopecia areata. Some clones in this sample may be carry-over from other donors' samples. The sequencing used whole blood, collected in connection with sensitization to the hapten diphenylcyclopropenone (DPC). The CDR3 spells CASSAQHTPQRVTEAFF. CDR3 DNA: TGTGCCAGCAGCGCCCAACACACACCCCAGAGGGTCACTGAAGCTTTCTTT.